The sequence of this T cell receptor (beta chain) was determined in a study of T cells in tuberculosis. Study-wide points: Active tuberculosis patients had shorter CDR3-alpha; the beta difference was nonsignificant. Active tuberculosis alpha repertoires lay closer to GMM-specific TCRs than controls'.

Produced via immunoSEQ multiplex PCR; TCRdb's table is partial and in-frame only. Among approximately 31,000 clones listed, around 95% were seen once. Adolescents were screened for latent TB by skin test and IGRA. A word on this clone: Its antigen is as yet unknown.

The sample taken for sequencing was PBMCs. This TCR derives from a donor between 10 and 29 years old with latent tuberculosis or without tuberculosis infection.

DNA of the CDR3: TGTGCCAGCAGCTTGGTAGGGGGCGACTATGGCTACACCTTC. Encoded protein: CASSLVGGDYGYTF. The chain uses TRBV5-6 and TRBJ1-2; 7 positions match TRBD1. Germline CDR1 is SGHDT and CDR2 is YYEEEE. Trimming cost V 0 bases and J 3 bases; bases outside gene matches: 2. CDR3 length: 14 amino acids.